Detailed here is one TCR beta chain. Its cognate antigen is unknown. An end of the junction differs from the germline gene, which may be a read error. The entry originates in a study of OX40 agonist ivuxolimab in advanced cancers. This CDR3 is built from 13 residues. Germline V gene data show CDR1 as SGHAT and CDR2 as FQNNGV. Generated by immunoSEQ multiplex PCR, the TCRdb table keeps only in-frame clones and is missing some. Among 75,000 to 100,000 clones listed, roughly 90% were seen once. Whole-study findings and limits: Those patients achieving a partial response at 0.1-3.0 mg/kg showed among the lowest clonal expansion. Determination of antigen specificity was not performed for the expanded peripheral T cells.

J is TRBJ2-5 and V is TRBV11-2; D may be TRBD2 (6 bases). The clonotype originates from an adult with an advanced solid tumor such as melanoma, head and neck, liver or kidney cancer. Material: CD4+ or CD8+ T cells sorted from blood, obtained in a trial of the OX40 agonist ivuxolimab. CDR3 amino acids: CANSKTREETQYF. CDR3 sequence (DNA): TGTGCCAACAGCAAGACTAGGGAAGAGACCCAGTACTTC.